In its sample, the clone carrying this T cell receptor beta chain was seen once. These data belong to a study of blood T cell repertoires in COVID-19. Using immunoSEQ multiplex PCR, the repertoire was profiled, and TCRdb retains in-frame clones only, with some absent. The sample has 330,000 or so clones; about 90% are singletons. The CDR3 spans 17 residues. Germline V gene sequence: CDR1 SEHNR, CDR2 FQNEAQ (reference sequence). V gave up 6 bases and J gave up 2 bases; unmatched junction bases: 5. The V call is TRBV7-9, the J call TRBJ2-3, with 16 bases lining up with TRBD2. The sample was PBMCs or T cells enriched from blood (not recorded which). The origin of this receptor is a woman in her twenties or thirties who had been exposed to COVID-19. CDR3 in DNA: TGTGCCAGCAGGGCGGGGACTAGCGGGAGGGCCACAGATACGCAGTATTTT. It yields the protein CASRAGTSGRATDTQYF.